This TCR beta chain is from a study of T cell repertoires in cytomegalovirus infection. This CDR3 region has 13 residues. V was shortened by 5 bases and J by 3 bases, with 9 bases between the two germline ends. With respect to this clonotype: Its antigen is not known.

From the reads, TCRdb called clonotypes with MiXCR, one entry per CDR3 protein. The repertoire holds under 500,000 distinct CDR3 sequences, with roughly 46% as singletons. This chain joins TRBV12-3 or TRBV12-4 and TRBJ2-3; unclear D gene. The material sequenced was cultured PBMCs, taken from culture after CMV antigen stimulation. The receptor was isolated from a human donor in good health (CMV status not recorded). Some clones in this sample may be carry-over from other donors' samples. The chain's CDR3 is CASSVSGTDTQYF. The CDR3 DNA is TGTGCCAGCAGTGTATCTGGGACAGATACGCAGTATTTT.